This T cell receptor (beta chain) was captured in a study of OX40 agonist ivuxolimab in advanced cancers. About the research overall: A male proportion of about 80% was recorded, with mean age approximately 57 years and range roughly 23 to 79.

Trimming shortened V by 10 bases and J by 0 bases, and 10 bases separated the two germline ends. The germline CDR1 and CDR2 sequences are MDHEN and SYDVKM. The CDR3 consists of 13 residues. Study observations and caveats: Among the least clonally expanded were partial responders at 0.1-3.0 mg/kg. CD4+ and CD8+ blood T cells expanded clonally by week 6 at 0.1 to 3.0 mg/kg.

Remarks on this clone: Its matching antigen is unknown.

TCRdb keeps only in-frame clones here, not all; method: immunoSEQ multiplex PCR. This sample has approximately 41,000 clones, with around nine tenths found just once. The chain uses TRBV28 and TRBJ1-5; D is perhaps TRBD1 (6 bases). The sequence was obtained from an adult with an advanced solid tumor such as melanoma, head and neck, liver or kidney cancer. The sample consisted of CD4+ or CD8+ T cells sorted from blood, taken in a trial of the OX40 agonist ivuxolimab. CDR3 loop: CAIQGYSNQPQHF. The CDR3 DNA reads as TGTGCCATCCAGGGGTATAGCAATCAGCCCCAGCATTTT.